A selection of T cell receptor beta chains follows, all from one sample in a study of blood T cells in healthy people across ages. TCRdb reanalysed the 5' RACE reads using MiXCR and keeps one entry per CDR3 protein. The sample includes about 970,000 distinct CDR3 sequences, roughly half of them seen just once. Sequencing input: blood. The receptors stem from a woman aged 60-75 years in good health. The CDR3 runs from the conserved cysteine through the conserved F or W. Each record gives: CDR3 DNA, CDR3 protein, J gene, D gene, clone size, V gene. The D gene is left open where the match is weak. Expanded clones are given a class, and other clones once, few, many or no size at all.

DNA: TGCGCCAGCAGCCAACCCGCTAGCCGCGGGGAGCTGTTTTTT; CDR3: CASSQPASRGELFF; J: TRBJ2-2; D: NA; size: NA; V: TRBV4-1
DNA: TGTGCCTGGAGTGTCGCCTACGAGCAGTACTTC; CDR3: CAWSVAYEQYF; J: TRBJ2-7; D: NA; size: NA; V: TRBV30
DNA: TGCGCCAGCAGCTCCCGAACCAAGGGCCCCTTGGGGCAGTTCTTC; CDR3: CASSSRTKGPLGQFF; J: TRBJ2-1; D: NA; size: NA; V: TRBV5-1
DNA: TGTGTCAGCAGAACTAGCGGCTCCTACGAGCAGTACTTC; CDR3: CVSRTSGSYEQYF; J: TRBJ2-7; D: TRBD2; size: NA; V: TRBV12-3/TRBV12-4
DNA: TGTGCCAGCAGTGAAGGGACGGACAGGGGGCATGCGGGAATAGTAGCCAAAAACATTCAGTACTTC; CDR3: CASSEGTDRGHAGIVAKNIQYF; J: TRBJ2-4; D: TRBD1; size: few; V: TRBV6-1
DNA: TGTGCCAGCATCAGAGCGGGCCAACCATTGGATTACAATGAGCAGTTCTTC; CDR3: CASIRAGQPLDYNEQFF; J: TRBJ2-1; D: NA; size: NA; V: TRBV6-2/TRBV6-3
DNA: TGTGCCAGCAGTTTCGGACAGGGCTATGGCTACACCTTC; CDR3: CASSFGQGYGYTF; J: TRBJ1-2; D: TRBD1; size: many; V: TRBV7-2
DNA: TGTGCCAGCGGTTATAGGTCCCAAGAGACCCAGTACTTC; CDR3: CASGYRSQETQYF; J: TRBJ2-5; D: NA; size: NA; V: TRBV12-3/TRBV12-4
DNA: TGCAGCGTTGGTGGGTGGAGGGACAATGAGCAGTTCTTC; CDR3: CSVGGWRDNEQFF; J: TRBJ2-1; D: NA; size: NA; V: TRBV29-1
DNA: TGTGCCAGCAGTTTCGGGGGGGGGCGGCAAACTTTCTACGAGCAGTACTTC; CDR3: CASSFGGGRQTFYEQYF; J: TRBJ2-7; D: TRBD2; size: few; V: TRBV12-3/TRBV12-4
DNA: TGCAGCGTAGATAAAGCGGTATCGGCCTACAATGAGCAGTTCTTC; CDR3: CSVDKAVSAYNEQFF; J: TRBJ2-1; D: NA; size: few; V: TRBV29-1
DNA: TGTGCCAGCAGTTACCGCTCGACAGGGGATAAGGGCAATGAGCAGTTCTTC; CDR3: CASSYRSTGDKGNEQFF; J: TRBJ2-1; D: TRBD1; size: few; V: TRBV6-5
DNA: TGCAGTGCTAGCAGGGTCACCTACGAGCAGTACTTC; CDR3: CSASRVTYEQYF; J: TRBJ2-7; D: NA; size: NA; V: TRBV20-1
DNA: TGTGCCAGCAGCTTAGAAAGCGGGAGGGCCGGGAACATTCAGTACTTC; CDR3: CASSLESGRAGNIQYF; J: TRBJ2-4; D: TRBD2; size: NA; V: TRBV7-2
DNA: TGTGCCAGCAGTTTATCCCTGCAGACAGGGTATAGCTACGAGCAGTACTTC; CDR3: CASSLSLQTGYSYEQYF; J: TRBJ2-7; D: TRBD1; size: NA; V: TRBV28
DNA: TGTGCCAGTAGAACTACAGGCGGGGGATACAATGAGCAGTTCTTC; CDR3: CASRTTGGGYNEQFF; J: TRBJ2-1; D: TRBD2; size: NA; V: TRBV19
DNA: TGTGCCAGCAGCTTAAAAGCAGGGTCCAATTCACCCCTCCACTTT; CDR3: CASSLKAGSNSPLHF; J: TRBJ1-6; D: NA; size: many; V: TRBV7-2
DNA: TGCAGCATCGGACAGGGTCCTTACGAGCAGTACTTC; CDR3: CSIGQGPYEQYF; J: TRBJ2-7; D: TRBD1; size: NA; V: TRBV29-1
DNA: TGTGCCAGCACTCGGTCGATGGCGGCACCCGCCGAGCAGTACTTC; CDR3: CASTRSMAAPAEQYF; J: TRBJ2-7; D: NA; size: few; V: TRBV27
DNA: TGTGCCAGTAGTTTAACGACCTCCGGTCATGGCTACACCTTC; CDR3: CASSLTTSGHGYTF; J: TRBJ1-2; D: NA; size: NA; V: TRBV27
DNA: TGTGCCACCAGTGATACCATACTAGCGGGAGGGCCTAATACGCAGTATTTT; CDR3: CATSDTILAGGPNTQYF; J: TRBJ2-3; D: TRBD2; size: NA; V: TRBV24-1
DNA: TGTGCCAGCAGTGCTCGGACAGGGGAGACAGATGGCTACACCTTC; CDR3: CASSARTGETDGYTF; J: TRBJ1-2; D: TRBD1; size: NA; V: TRBV2
DNA: TGTGCCTGCGTCCGGGGTAGCAATCAGCCCCAGCATTTT; CDR3: CACVRGSNQPQHF; J: TRBJ1-5; D: NA; size: few; V: TRBV6-2/TRBV6-3
DNA: TGCAGTGTTCCGCCGAGGGGACAGGGGGCGTCATACGAGCAGTACTTC; CDR3: CSVPPRGQGASYEQYF; J: TRBJ2-7; D: TRBD1; size: NA; V: TRBV20-1
DNA: TGTGCCAGCAGCTTGTTGGCGACTAGCGGGAACTACGAGCAGTACTTC; CDR3: CASSLLATSGNYEQYF; J: TRBJ2-7; D: TRBD2; size: NA; V: TRBV5-4
DNA: TGTGCCACCAGCATTAGGGGTTACGAGCAGTACTTC; CDR3: CATSIRGYEQYF; J: TRBJ2-7; D: NA; size: NA; V: TRBV15
DNA: TGTGCCAGCAGCCAAAGCGGGAGTAACTACGAGCAGTACTTC; CDR3: CASSQSGSNYEQYF; J: TRBJ2-7; D: TRBD2; size: NA; V: TRBV3-1
DNA: TGTGCCAGCAGCCCCCGGGGCCTTAACTATGGCTACACCTTC; CDR3: CASSPRGLNYGYTF; J: TRBJ1-2; D: NA; size: NA; V: TRBV6-6
DNA: TGTGCCAGCAGCCCGAGACTAGCGGGAACCTACAATGAGCAGTACTTC; CDR3: CASSPRLAGTYNEQYF; J: TRBJ2-5; D: TRBD2; size: NA; V: TRBV7-2
DNA: TGTGCCAGCGCTAGCGGGAGTTCTTGGGAGACCCAGTACTTC; CDR3: CASASGSSWETQYF; J: TRBJ2-5; D: TRBD2; size: NA; V: TRBV28
DNA: TGTGCCAGCAGCCAAGATCCGGGGGAGTGGGAAAAACTGTTTTTT; CDR3: CASSQDPGEWEKLFF; J: TRBJ1-4; D: NA; size: NA; V: TRBV4-2
DNA: TGTGCCAGCAGCCAAGGCGGCTTTGGCGAGCAGTACTTC; CDR3: CASSQGGFGEQYF; J: TRBJ2-7; D: NA; size: NA; V: TRBV3-1
DNA: TGTGCCAGCACGAGCCTAACAGGGGGGATCGACTATGGCTACACCTTC; CDR3: CASTSLTGGIDYGYTF; J: TRBJ1-2; D: TRBD1; size: few; V: TRBV27
DNA: TGTGCCAGCAGTTTTGGGCCCGATCGGTCTTTCTTT; CDR3: CASSFGPDRSFF; J: TRBJ1-1; D: NA; size: NA; V: TRBV6-5
DNA: TGTGCCAGCAGCCGGGGGGGTATCACACAAGAGACCCAGTACTTC; CDR3: CASSRGGITQETQYF; J: TRBJ2-5; D: TRBD2; size: NA; V: TRBV7-9
DNA: TGTGCCAGCAGTAACCCCGCGGGGGAGCGGGAGCAGTACTTC; CDR3: CASSNPAGEREQYF; J: TRBJ2-7; D: TRBD2; size: NA; V: TRBV25-1
DNA: TGCGCCAGCACTACGATTTGGGCGGGCCTTAGCACAGATACGCAGTATTTT; CDR3: CASTTIWAGLSTDTQYF; J: TRBJ2-3; D: NA; size: few; V: TRBV5-1
DNA: TGTGCCAGCAGCTTAGTTTCGCTGACGGGTCAGCCCCAGCATTTT; CDR3: CASSLVSLTGQPQHF; J: TRBJ1-5; D: NA; size: NA; V: TRBV7-2
DNA: TGTGCCAGCAGCTCCTCAGGGAGTCGGGGGAACACTGAAGCTTTCTTT; CDR3: CASSSSGSRGNTEAFF; J: TRBJ1-1; D: NA; size: NA; V: TRBV7-2
DNA: TGTGCCAGCAGCTTATGGATAGCGGGAGGGCGACAAGAGACCCAGTACTTC; CDR3: CASSLWIAGGRQETQYF; J: TRBJ2-5; D: TRBD2; size: NA; V: TRBV7-9
DNA: TGTGCCAGCAGAGGGGGGACGGTGGGATCCACCTACGAGCAGTACTTC; CDR3: CASRGGTVGSTYEQYF; J: TRBJ2-7; D: NA; size: NA; V: TRBV28
DNA: TGTGCCAGCAGCAGTACGGGACTAGCGGGAGTTGAGCAGTTCTTC; CDR3: CASSSTGLAGVEQFF; J: TRBJ2-1; D: TRBD2; size: few; V: TRBV7-9
DNA: TGTGCCAGCAGCCCGACCGGCCTCGTGAACACTGAAGCTTTCTTT; CDR3: CASSPTGLVNTEAFF; J: TRBJ1-1; D: NA; size: few; V: TRBV5-6
DNA: TGTGCCGGGAGTCCTGGACGTACTGAGCAGTTCTTC; CDR3: CAGSPGRTEQFF; J: TRBJ2-1; D: NA; size: NA; V: TRBV30
DNA: TGTGCCAGCAGCGCCGGCGGGACTCCTAATTCACCCCTCCACTTT; CDR3: CASSAGGTPNSPLHF; J: TRBJ1-6; D: NA; size: few; V: TRBV9
DNA: TGTGCCAGCAGCTTAGAATCCGGGTACCAAGAGACCCAGTACTTC; CDR3: CASSLESGYQETQYF; J: TRBJ2-5; D: NA; size: NA; V: TRBV7-9
DNA: TGCGCCAGCAGCCAAGTGAGATGGGATGGCTACACCTTC; CDR3: CASSQVRWDGYTF; J: TRBJ1-2; D: NA; size: NA; V: TRBV4-3
DNA: TGCGCCAGCAGCCAAGATCCCCATACTAGCGGGAGTTGGACAGATACGCAGTATTTT; CDR3: CASSQDPHTSGSWTDTQYF; J: TRBJ2-3; D: TRBD2; size: NA; V: TRBV4-3
DNA: TGTGCCAGCAGCTCCGGGACGACCAGCACAGATACGCAGTATTTT; CDR3: CASSSGTTSTDTQYF; J: TRBJ2-3; D: NA; size: many; V: TRBV7-2
DNA: TGTGCCAGCAGTCTCGCTAGCGGGAGTAGGGCAGATACGCAGTATTTT; CDR3: CASSLASGSRADTQYF; J: TRBJ2-3; D: TRBD2; size: NA; V: TRBV12-3/TRBV12-4
DNA: TGTGCCACCAGCAGAGATGTTTGGGAGACCCAGTACTTC; CDR3: CATSRDVWETQYF; J: TRBJ2-5; D: NA; size: NA; V: TRBV15
DNA: TGTGCCAGCAGCTTAGAGCCCCTGGGATTTAATTCACCCCTCCACTTT; CDR3: CASSLEPLGFNSPLHF; J: TRBJ1-6; D: NA; size: NA; V: TRBV7-2
DNA: TGTGCCAGCACCACGGGGGGAGGGTATGGCTACACCTTC; CDR3: CASTTGGGYGYTF; J: TRBJ1-2; D: NA; size: NA; V: TRBV6-5
DNA: TGTGCCAGCGCGGAAGGCGGAAGGCAAGAGACCCAGTACTTC; CDR3: CASAEGGRQETQYF; J: TRBJ2-5; D: NA; size: NA; V: TRBV28
DNA: TGTGCCAGCAGCTTACGGGGAGTTCTCTCTTACGAGCAGTACTTC; CDR3: CASSLRGVLSYEQYF; J: TRBJ2-7; D: NA; size: NA; V: TRBV13
DNA: TGCGCCAGCAGCGAGGGACGCCGTTACGAGCAGTACTTC; CDR3: CASSEGRRYEQYF; J: TRBJ2-7; D: NA; size: NA; V: TRBV4-3
DNA: TGTGCCATCAAAGGGGACCCCTACGAGCAGTACTTC; CDR3: CAIKGDPYEQYF; J: TRBJ2-7; D: NA; size: few; V: TRBV10-3
DNA: TGCGCCAGCAGCTTGGTTGGGACACCGTACAATGAGCAGTTCTTC; CDR3: CASSLVGTPYNEQFF; J: TRBJ2-1; D: NA; size: few; V: TRBV5-1